These T cell receptor beta chains were read from a single sample in a study of shared clonotypes between healthy human individuals. Libraries were prepared by immunoSEQ multiplex PCR; TCRdb keeps only in-frame clonotypes and omits some of them. The sample consists of roughly 2.5 million clones, roughly 92% of them appearing once. The material sequenced was naive CD4+ T cells sorted from blood. These receptors were collected from a man younger than 35 in good health. The CDR3 runs from the conserved cysteine through the conserved F or W. The order of the fields is clone size, J gene, D gene, V gene, CDR3 DNA, CDR3 protein. D genes are given only for firm matches. Clone sizes are given selectively: once, few, many, or a class where the clone is expanded.

-	TRBJ2-7	TRBD1	TRBV28	TGTGCCAGCAGCCGGGGGACAGGGGTCGGCGAGCAGTACTTC	CASSRGTGVGEQYF
-	TRBJ1-3	TRBD1	TRBV18	TGTGCCAGCTCACCTGGGACAGGGACTGGAAACACCATATATTTT	CASSPGTGTGNTIYF
-	TRBJ2-2	-	TRBV5-6	TGTGCCAGCAGCTTGGTTCGGAAGGAGAACACCGGGGAGCTGTTTTTT	CASSLVRKENTGELFF
once	TRBJ1-2	-	TRBV4-1	TGCGCCAGCAGCCAAGAGGTTGGCGGGTCAGGTCAATCCTATGGCTACACCTTC	CASSQEVGGSGQSYGYTF
once	TRBJ2-7	TRBD2	TRBV5-1	TGCGCCAGCGGTCCGGGAGGGGAGCAGTACTTC	CASGPGGEQYF
-	TRBJ2-5	-	TRBV5-4	TGTGCCAGCAGCTTGGCCCGGAACCGTCCCGGGGAGACCCAGTACTTC	CASSLARNRPGETQYF
-	TRBJ1-4	-	TRBV5-1	TGCGCCAGCAGCCGAGGAACAGGATTCACTAATGAAAAACTGTTTTTT	CASSRGTGFTNEKLFF
-	TRBJ1-5	TRBD1	TRBV4-3	TGCGCCAGCAGCCAAGATCTGCGACAGGGGGCCGGTCAGCCCCAGCATTTT	CASSQDLRQGAGQPQHF
-	TRBJ2-5	-	TRBV7-2	TGTGCCAGCAGCTTAGTGGCCACGCAGGAGACCCAGTACTTC	CASSLVATQETQYF
once	TRBJ1-1	-	TRBV27	TGTGCCAGCAGTCAATTCAGACACCAGGCGAACACTGAAGCTTTCTTT	CASSQFRHQANTEAFF
-	TRBJ2-2	TRBD2	TRBV5-1	TGCGCCAGCGGGCTAGCGGGCTTGTTGAACACCGGGGAGCTGTTTTTT	CASGLAGLLNTGELFF
-	TRBJ2-3	TRBD2	TRBV9	TGTGCCAGCAGTCTAGCTAGCGGGACCACAGATACGCAGTATTTT	CASSLASGTTDTQYF
-	TRBJ1-1	-	TRBV5-8	TGTGCCAGCAGCAAACTACAGGGGAACACTGAAGCTTTCTTT	CASSKLQGNTEAFF
-	TRBJ2-1	TRBD2	TRBV23-1	TGCGCCAGCAGTAACCTCCCCCTAGCGGGAGGGCCTTACAATGAGCAGTTCTTC	CASSNLPLAGGPYNEQFF
-	TRBJ1-1	-	TRBV7-2	TGTGCCAGCAGCTTAGGGAGGAGGGGGGCGCTCACTGAAGCTTTCTTT	CASSLGRRGALTEAFF